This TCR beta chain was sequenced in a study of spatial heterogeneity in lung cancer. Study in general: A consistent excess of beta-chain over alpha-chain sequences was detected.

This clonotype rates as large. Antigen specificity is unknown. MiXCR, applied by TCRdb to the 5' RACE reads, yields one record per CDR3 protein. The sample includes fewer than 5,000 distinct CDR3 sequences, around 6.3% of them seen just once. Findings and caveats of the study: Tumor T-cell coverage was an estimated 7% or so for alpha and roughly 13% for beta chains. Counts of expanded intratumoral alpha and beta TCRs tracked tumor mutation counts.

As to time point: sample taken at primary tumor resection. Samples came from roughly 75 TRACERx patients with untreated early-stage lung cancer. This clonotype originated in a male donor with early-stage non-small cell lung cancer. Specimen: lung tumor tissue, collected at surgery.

In DNA form, the CDR3 reads TGCAGTGCTAGAACAGGGTCCTTTTATAATTCACCCCTCCACTTT. As protein: CSARTGSFYNSPLHF. This chain joins TRBV20-1 and TRBJ1-6; perhaps TRBD1 as D (6 bases). This CDR3 comprises 15 residues. Trimming cost V 2 bases and J 4 bases, with 12 bases left between them. Germline V gene sequence: CDR1 DFQATT, CDR2 SNEGSKA (reference sequence).